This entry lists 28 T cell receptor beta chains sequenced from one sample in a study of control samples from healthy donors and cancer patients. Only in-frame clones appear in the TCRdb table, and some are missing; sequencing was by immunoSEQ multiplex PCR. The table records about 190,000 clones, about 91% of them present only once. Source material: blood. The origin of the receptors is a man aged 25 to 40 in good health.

DNA for the CDR3: TGTGCCAGCAGCCGAGCAGGACGATACGAGCAGTACTTC. Its translation is CASSRAGRYEQYF. The chain has TRBV27 and TRBJ2-7, with D unclear. Trimming removed 6 bases at V and 4 bases at J, with 13 bases between. CDR1 MNHEY and CDR2 SMNVEV come from the germline V gene (reference sequence). The CDR3 totals 13 residues.

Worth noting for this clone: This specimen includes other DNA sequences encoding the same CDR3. The CDR3 nucleotides are TGTGCCAGCAGCCTGGAGGGCAGCGGGATAAATCAGCCCCAGCATTTT. Translating gives CASSLEGSGINQPQHF. The chain is built from TRBV7-8 and TRBJ1-5; D is uncertain. CDR1 is SGHVS, CDR2 FQNEAQ, per germline. There are 16 residues in the CDR3. Between the trimmed V and J ends, which lost 5 bases and 4 bases, there was a span of 18 bases.

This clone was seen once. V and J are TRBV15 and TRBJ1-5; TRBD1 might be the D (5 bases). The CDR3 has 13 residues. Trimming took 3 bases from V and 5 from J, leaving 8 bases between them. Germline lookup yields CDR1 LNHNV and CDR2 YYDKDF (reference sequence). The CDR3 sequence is CATSSQTDQPQHF. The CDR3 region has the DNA TGTGCCACCAGCAGCCAGACAGATCAGCCCCAGCATTTT.

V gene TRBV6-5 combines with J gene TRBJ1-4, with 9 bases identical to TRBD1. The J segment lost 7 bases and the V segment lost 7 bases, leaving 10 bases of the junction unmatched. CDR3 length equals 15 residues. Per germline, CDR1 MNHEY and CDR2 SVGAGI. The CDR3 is CASTHPQGAFEKLFF. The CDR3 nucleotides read TGTGCCAGCACCCACCCACAGGGGGCTTTTGAAAAACTGTTTTTT.

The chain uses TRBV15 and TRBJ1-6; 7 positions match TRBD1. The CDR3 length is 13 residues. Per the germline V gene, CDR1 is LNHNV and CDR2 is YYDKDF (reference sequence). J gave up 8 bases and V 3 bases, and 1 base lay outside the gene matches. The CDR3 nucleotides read TGTGCCACCAGCAGCAGGGGGGATTCACCCCTCCACTTT. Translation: CATSSRGDSPLHF.

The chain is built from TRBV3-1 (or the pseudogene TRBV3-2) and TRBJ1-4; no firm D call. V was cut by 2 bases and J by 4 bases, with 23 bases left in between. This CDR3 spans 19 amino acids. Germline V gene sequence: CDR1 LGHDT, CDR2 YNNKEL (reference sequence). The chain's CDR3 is CASSQSPFYGRTLNEKLFF. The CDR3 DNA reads TGTGCCAGCAGCCAATCCCCTTTTTATGGACGGACCCTTAATGAAAAACTGTTTTTT.

CDR3: CSGGQLYEQYF. CDR3 nucleotide sequence: TGCAGCGGTGGACAGCTCTACGAGCAGTACTTC. The V call is TRBV29-1, the J call TRBJ2-7, with D possibly matching TRBD1 (6 bases). The CDR3 has 11 amino acids. Trimming took off 7 bases at V and 3 bases at J, with 10 bases between the two ends. In germline, CDR1 is SQVTM, CDR2 ANQGSEA.

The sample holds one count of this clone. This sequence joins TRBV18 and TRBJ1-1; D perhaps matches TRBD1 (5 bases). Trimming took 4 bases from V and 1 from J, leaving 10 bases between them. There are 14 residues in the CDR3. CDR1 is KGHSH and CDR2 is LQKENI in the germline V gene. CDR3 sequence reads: CASSLRTQNTEAFF. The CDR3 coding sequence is TGTGCCAGCTCACTTCGGACACAGAACACTGAAGCTTTCTTT.

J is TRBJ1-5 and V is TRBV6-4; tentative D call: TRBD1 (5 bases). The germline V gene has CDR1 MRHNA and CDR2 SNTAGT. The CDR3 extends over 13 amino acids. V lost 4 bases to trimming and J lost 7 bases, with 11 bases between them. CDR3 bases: TGTGCCAGCAGTGCCTCGTGGGGGCAGCCCCAGCATTTT. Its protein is CASSASWGQPQHF.

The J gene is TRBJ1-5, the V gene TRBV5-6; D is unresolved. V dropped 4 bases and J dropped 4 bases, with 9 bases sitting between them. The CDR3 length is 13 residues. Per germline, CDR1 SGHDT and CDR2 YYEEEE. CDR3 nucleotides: TGTGCCAGCAGCCGCTGGGCGAATCAGCCCCAGCATTTT. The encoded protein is CASSRWANQPQHF.

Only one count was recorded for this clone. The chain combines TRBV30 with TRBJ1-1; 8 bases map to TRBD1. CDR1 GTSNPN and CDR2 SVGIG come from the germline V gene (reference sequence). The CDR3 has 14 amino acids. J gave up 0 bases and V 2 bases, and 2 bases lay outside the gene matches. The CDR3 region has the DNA TGTGCCTGGAGTTCGACAGGGGTGAACACTGAAGCTTTCTTT. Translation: CAWSSTGVNTEAFF.

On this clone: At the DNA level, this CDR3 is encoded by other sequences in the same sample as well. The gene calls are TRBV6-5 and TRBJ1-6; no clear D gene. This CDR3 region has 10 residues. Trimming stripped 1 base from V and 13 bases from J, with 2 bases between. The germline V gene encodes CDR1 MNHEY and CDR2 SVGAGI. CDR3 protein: CASSYYPLHF. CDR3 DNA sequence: TGTGCCAGCAGTTACTATCCCCTCCACTTT.

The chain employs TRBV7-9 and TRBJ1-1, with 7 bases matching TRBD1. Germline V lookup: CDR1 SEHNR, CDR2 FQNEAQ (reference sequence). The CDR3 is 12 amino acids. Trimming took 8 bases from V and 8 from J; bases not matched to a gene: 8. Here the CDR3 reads CASRSEGAEAFF. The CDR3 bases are TGTGCCAGCCGGTCAGAGGGGGCCGAAGCTTTCTTT.

CDR3 protein: CASTTWGLGYGYTF. In DNA, the CDR3 is TGTGCCAGTACCACGTGGGGGCTTGGCTATGGCTACACCTTC. J is TRBJ1-2 and V is TRBV19, with D possibly being TRBD1 (6 bases). Trimming removed 7 bases from V and 4 bases from J, with 16 bases in between. CDR1 is LNHDA and CDR2 is SQIVND in the germline V gene (reference sequence). The CDR3 is 14 residues long.

CDR3 protein: CSARTGDGYTF. CDR3 coding DNA: TGCAGCGCCCGGACAGGGGACGGCTACACCTTC. J is TRBJ1-2 and V is TRBV29-1, with TRBD1 matching over 9 bases. V lost 7 bases and J lost 8; bases outside the gene matches: 5. This CDR3 is 11 amino acids long. Germline V gene lookup returns CDR1 SQVTM and CDR2 ANQGSEA.

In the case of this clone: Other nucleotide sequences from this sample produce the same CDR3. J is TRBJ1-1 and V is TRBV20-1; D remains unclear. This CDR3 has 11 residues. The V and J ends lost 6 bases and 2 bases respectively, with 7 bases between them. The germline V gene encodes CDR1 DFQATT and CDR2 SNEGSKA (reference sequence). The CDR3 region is CSASLNTEAFF. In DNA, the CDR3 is TGCAGTGCCTCGCTAAACACTGAAGCTTTCTTT.

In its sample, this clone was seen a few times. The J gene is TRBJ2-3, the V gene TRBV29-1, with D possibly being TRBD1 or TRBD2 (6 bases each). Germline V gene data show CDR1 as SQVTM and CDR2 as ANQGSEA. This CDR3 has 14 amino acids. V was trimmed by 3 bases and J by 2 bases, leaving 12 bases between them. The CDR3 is CSVDGGRLTDTQYF. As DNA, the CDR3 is TGCAGCGTTGATGGGGGGCGACTCACAGATACGCAGTATTTT.

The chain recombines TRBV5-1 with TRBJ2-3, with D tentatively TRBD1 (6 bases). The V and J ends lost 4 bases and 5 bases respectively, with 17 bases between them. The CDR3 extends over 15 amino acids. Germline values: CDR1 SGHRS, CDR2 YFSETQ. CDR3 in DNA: TGCGCCAGCAGCCTTGCGGACAGTTTATTAGATACGCAGTATTTT. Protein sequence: CASSLADSLLDTQYF. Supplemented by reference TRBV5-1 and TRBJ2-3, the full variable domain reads KAGVTQTPRYLIKTRGQQVTLSCSPISGHRSVSWYQQTPGQGLQFLFEYFSETQRNKGNFPGRFSGRQFSNSRSEMNVSTLELGDSALYLCASSLADSLLDTQYFGPGTRLTVL.

CDR3 nucleotide sequence: TGTGCCATCAGGCCCCTAGCGAACAATGAGCAGTTCTTC. Translation: CAIRPLANNEQFF. The rearrangement links TRBV10-3 to TRBJ2-1; possibly TRBD2 for D (6 bases). The germline V and J ends were trimmed by 6 bases and 5 bases, with 11 bases remaining between them. Germline-derived CDR1 and CDR2 are ENHRY and SYGVKD. CDR3 size: 13 residues.

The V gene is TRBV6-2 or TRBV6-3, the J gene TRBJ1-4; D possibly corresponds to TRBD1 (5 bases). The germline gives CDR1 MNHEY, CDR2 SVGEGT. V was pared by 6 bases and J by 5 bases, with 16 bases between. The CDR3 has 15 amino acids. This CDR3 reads CASSGAGTENEKLFF. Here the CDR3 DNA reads TGTGCCAGCAGCGGAGCCGGGACCGAGAATGAAAAACTGTTTTTT.

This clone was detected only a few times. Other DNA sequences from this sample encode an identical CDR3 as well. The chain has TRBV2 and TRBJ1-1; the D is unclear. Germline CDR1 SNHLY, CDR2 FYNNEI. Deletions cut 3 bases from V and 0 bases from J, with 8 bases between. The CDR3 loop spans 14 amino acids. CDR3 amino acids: CASSEGRLNTEAFF. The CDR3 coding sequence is TGTGCCAGCAGTGAGGGCAGACTGAACACTGAAGCTTTCTTT.

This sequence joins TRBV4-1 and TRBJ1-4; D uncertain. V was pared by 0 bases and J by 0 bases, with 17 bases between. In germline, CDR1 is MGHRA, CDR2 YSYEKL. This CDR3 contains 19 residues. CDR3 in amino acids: CASSQDGSEKGATNEKLFF. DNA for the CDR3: TGCGCCAGCAGCCAAGACGGCAGCGAAAAGGGAGCAACTAATGAAAAACTGTTTTTT.

CDR3 region: CASSPNDRNYGYTF. CDR3 in DNA: TGTGCCAGCAGTCCAAACGACAGGAACTATGGCTACACCTTC. The V call is TRBV28, the J call TRBJ1-2, with a possible D match to TRBD1 (6 bases). The CDR3 is 14 residues long. Trimming removed 5 bases from V and 2 bases from J, with 12 bases in between. CDR1 and CDR2 from the germline V gene are MDHEN and SYDVKM.

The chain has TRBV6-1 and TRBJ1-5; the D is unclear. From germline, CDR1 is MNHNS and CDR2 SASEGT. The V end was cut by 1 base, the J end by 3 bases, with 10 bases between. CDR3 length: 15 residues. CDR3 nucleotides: TGTGCCAGCAGTGAAGGCAGTCTGATCAATCAGCCCCAGCATTTT. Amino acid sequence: CASSEGSLINQPQHF.

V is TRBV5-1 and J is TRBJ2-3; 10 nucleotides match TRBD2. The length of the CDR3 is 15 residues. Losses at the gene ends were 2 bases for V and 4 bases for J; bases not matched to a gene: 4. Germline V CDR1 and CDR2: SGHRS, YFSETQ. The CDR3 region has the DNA TGCGCCAGCAGCTTTCAGCGGGGGGGATCAGATACGCAGTATTTT. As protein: CASSFQRGGSDTQYF. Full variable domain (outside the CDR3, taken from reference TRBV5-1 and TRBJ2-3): KAGVTQTPRYLIKTRGQQVTLSCSPISGHRSVSWYQQTPGQGLQFLFEYFSETQRNKGNFPGRFSGRQFSNSRSEMNVSTLELGDSALYLCASSFQRGGSDTQYFGPGTRLTVL.

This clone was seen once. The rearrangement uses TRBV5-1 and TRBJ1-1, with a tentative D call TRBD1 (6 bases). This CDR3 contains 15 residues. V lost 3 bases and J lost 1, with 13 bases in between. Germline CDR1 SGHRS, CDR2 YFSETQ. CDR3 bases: TGCGCCAGCAGCTCCCTACCGACAGGGAACACTGAAGCTTTCTTT. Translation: CASSSLPTGNTEAFF.

CDR3 residues: CASSLQGAYEQYF. The CDR3 DNA follows: TGTGCCAGCAGTTTGCAGGGTGCCTACGAGCAGTACTTC. The chain recombines TRBV27 with TRBJ2-7; tentatively, D is TRBD1 (5 bases). Trimming stripped 3 bases from V and 2 bases from J, with 8 bases between. Germline CDR1 MNHEY, CDR2 SMNVEV (reference sequence). The CDR3 totals 13 residues.

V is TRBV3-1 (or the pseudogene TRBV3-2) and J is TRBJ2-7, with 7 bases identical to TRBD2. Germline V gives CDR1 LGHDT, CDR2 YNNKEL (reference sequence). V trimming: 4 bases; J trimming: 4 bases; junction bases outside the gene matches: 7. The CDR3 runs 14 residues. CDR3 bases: TGTGCCAGCAGCCCTCGACTAGCCCCTTACGAGCAGTACTTC. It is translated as CASSPRLAPYEQYF.